The text below deals with one TCR beta chain. This clonotype was counted at least ten times. This clone's antigen is unknown. Per-base quality was not reported, and no clone a single base away is much larger than it. TCR cDNA was synthesized by 5'RACE template switching, through which a universal primer site and unique molecular identifiers were introduced. cDNA synthesis was primed from both the TCR alpha and TCR beta constant segments. Libraries were amplified in two PCR steps, with sample barcodes and sequencing adapters added in the second step. Sequencing of libraries was done on Illumina HiSeq 2500 (2x100 bp) or NovaSeq (2x150 bp). Processing in the source paper ran as follows. Reads were demultiplexed and collapsed into UMI consensus sequences with MIGEC, and V(D)J alignment was performed with MiXCR. Vaccine-responding clonotypes were identified with edgeR using replicate PBMC samples, with FDR below 0.01 and a log2 fold change above 5 up to day 15 being required. Bulk clonotypes were assigned CD4 or CD8 identity according to which sequenced CD4 or CD8 repertoire held them at higher abundance. TCRdb redid the processing of the public reads, applying fastp at Q25 and MiXCR, and retained in-frame beta chains. Each CDR3 protein appears once, grouped with its most common genes and DNA. The V and J calls, along with clone size, are taken from TCRdb and not from the paper's own processing. Within this sample are 250,000 to 300,000 distinct CDR3 sequences, with under 15% of them counted one time only. The ten largest clonotypes hold 0.45% to 0.65% of the sample.

The germline V gene specifies KGHSH as CDR1 and LQKENI as CDR2. The CDR3 runs 14 residues from the cysteine to the phenylalanine. Left in the record is the CDR3 DNA by itself, 42 bases read in frame from the first base. Relative to germline, V is 3 bases shorter and J is 1 base shorter, with 10 bases between their ends. These data come from a study of T cells after yellow fever vaccination (dated by TCRdb to the late 2010s). General notes on the study: Libraries from fractions with low cell numbers were prepared with the SMART-Seq v4 Ultra Low Input RNA kit. The cohort comprised two healthy male donors, one aged 18 to 29 and one aged 30 to 39 years. Blood samples were taken at several timepoints before and after primary and secondary immunization, and bulk PBMC replicates and cell subsets were isolated. To follow T-cell clones before and after both primary and booster YFV17D yellow fever vaccination, bulk TCR alpha and beta repertoires underwent longitudinal sequencing.

The treatment or condition label here, explained by the study, means: live attenuated yellow fever vaccine strain. PBMCs were isolated from peripheral blood using a standard Ficoll-Paque protocol. Dynabeads CD4 and CD8 positive selection kits were used to isolate the CD4 and CD8 T-cell fractions. RNA was extracted with TriZol from bulk PBMCs, CD4 and CD8 fractions, and dextramer-positive and dextramer-negative fractions. General study outcomes and caveats: Computational filtering was required because FACS-sorted repertoires could contain abundant contaminating clonotypes from the bulk population. The study included only a couple of donors, which limits how far the findings can be generalized. Most clones expanded after primary vaccination were re-detected after the booster (around 96% of CD4 and roughly 87% of CD8), suggesting broad memory maintenance. The secondary T-cell response was weaker than the primary response but faster, peaking on day 5 instead of day 15. A small share of clonotypes was detected in both CD4 and CD8 compartments, with the overlap likely arising from convergent recombination.

The chain was built from TRBV18 and TRBJ2-7, with a weak D call of TRBD1 (5 bases match). The clonotype originates from a young man who received the YFV17D yellow fever vaccine. Sequencing used CD4+ T cells sorted from PBMCs, obtained 45 days after the yellow fever booster vaccination. CDR3 protein: CASSPTAGSYEQYF. The DNA sequence is TGTGCCAGCTCACCGACGGCAGGGTCCTACGAGCAGTACTTC.